A selection of T cell receptor beta chains follows, all from one sample in a study of T cells after yellow fever vaccination. Via MiXCR, TCRdb re-called the 5' RACE reads, giving one row per CDR3 protein. This table has 300,000 or so distinct CDR3 sequences, around 8.1% appearing once. Source: PBMCs, taken about 49 days after the first yellow fever vaccination. These receptors were taken from a man in his late teens or twenties who received the YFV17D yellow fever vaccine. Each CDR3 is given with its conserved first and last residue. Each record gives: D gene, CDR3 length, V gene, J gene, clone size, CDR3 protein, CDR3 DNA. D genes are given only for firm matches. Clone size, where shown, is once, few, many, or a class for clones that have expanded.

.,14,TRBV4-3,TRBJ1-2,few,CASSQDRGSRGYTF,TGCGCCAGCAGCCAAGATCGGGGCAGCCGTGGCTACACCTTC
.,12,TRBV5-1,TRBJ2-1,many,CASSILGNEQFF,TGCGCCAGCAGCATCCTTGGGAATGAGCAGTTCTTC
.,16,TRBV20-1,TRBJ2-4,.,CCARDLSGLAKNIQYF,TGCTGCGCTAGAGATCTCTCGGGGTTAGCCAAAAACATTCAGTACTTC
TRBD1,16,TRBV20-1,TRBJ1-6,few,CSARGGTGGYNSPLHF,TGCAGCGCTAGAGGGGGGACAGGGGGCTATAATTCACCCCTCCACTTT
TRBD2,16,TRBV4-3,TRBJ2-1,few,CASSQGLAGGVNEQFF,TGCGCCAGCAGCCAAGGACTAGCGGGGGGCGTCAATGAGCAGTTCTTC
.,14,TRBV2,TRBJ2-7,.,CASSEQGFGYEQYF,TGTGCCAGCAGTGAACAGGGTTTTGGCTACGAGCAGTACTTC
TRBD1,17,TRBV6-1,TRBJ2-5,few,CASRTLLTGGRGETQYF,TGTGCCAGCAGAACCCTCCTCACAGGGGGCAGGGGAGAGACCCAGTACTTC
TRBD1,17,TRBV7-9,TRBJ1-3,.,CASSLWMGQGSGNTIYF,TGTGCCAGCAGCTTATGGATGGGACAGGGCTCTGGAAACACCATATATTTT
.,14,TRBV6-5,TRBJ1-4,once,CASSYGGTNEKLFF,TGTGCCAGCAGTTACGGGGGAACTAATGAAAAACTGTTTTTT
.,12,TRBV3-1,TRBJ2-1,.,CASSHLGSEQFF,TGTGCCAGCAGCCACCTGGGGAGTGAGCAGTTCTTC
TRBD1,14,TRBV28,TRBJ1-6,many,CASSYRDRVSPLHF,TGTGCCAGCAGCTACCGGGACAGGGTTTCACCCCTCCACTTT
.,11,TRBV11-2,TRBJ1-2,many,CASSFNYGYTF,TGTGCCAGCAGCTTTAACTATGGCTACACCTTC
.,14,TRBV9,TRBJ2-3,.,CASSVGPSGDTQYF,TGTGCCAGCAGCGTAGGACCGTCGGGAGATACGCAGTATTTT
.,12,TRBV12-3/TRBV12-4,TRBJ2-7,.,CASRYPGDEQYF,TGTGCCAGCAGGTACCCGGGGGACGAGCAGTACTTC